This T cell receptor (beta chain) is from a study of blood T cell repertoires in COVID-19. Across the study: Specimens from acute and convalescent COVID-19 originated in the United States, Italy and Spain.

Original handling: Amplification with reference gene primers provided the estimates of nucleated cell counts. Only in-frame clones appear in the TCRdb table, and some are missing; sequencing was by immunoSEQ multiplex PCR. V and J calls and clone size are those listed in that table; D and trimming were worked out from the DNA. Of roughly 250,000 clones detected, about nine tenths appear once; the ten largest clones hold approximately 9.8%. Material for sequencing was peripheral blood. The TCR originated in a man aged 40-49 years who had recovered from COVID-19.

This chain's CDR3 is CARSFIRVQLETQYF. The CDR3 DNA follows: TGTGCCAGAAGCTTTATAAGAGTTCAATTGGAGACCCAGTACTTC. The V gene is TRBV5-3, the J gene TRBJ2-5; D uncertain. TRBV5-3 is identified as an open reading frame with a role that is uncertain. V lost 2 bases and J lost 5, with 16 bases in between. The CDR3 length is 15 residues.